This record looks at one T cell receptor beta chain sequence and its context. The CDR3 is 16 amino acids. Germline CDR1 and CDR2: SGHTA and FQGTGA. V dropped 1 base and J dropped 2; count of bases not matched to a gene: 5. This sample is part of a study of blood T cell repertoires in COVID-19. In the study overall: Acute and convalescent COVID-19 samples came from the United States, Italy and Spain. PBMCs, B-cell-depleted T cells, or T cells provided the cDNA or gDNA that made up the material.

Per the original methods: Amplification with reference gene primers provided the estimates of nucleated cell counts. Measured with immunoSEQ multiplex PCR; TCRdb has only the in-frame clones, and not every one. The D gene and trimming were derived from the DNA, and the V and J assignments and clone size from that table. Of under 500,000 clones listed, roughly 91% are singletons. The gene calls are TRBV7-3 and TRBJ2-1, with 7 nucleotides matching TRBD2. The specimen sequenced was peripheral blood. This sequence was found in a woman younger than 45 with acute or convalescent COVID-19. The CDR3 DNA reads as TGTGCCAGCAGCTTAATGTTAGCGGGCACCTACAATGAGCAGTTCTTC. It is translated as CASSLMLAGTYNEQFF.